One sample yielded the 30 T cell receptor beta chains listed below, sequenced in a study of cytomegalovirus exposure and HLA in healthy donors. PCR was performed using 60 Vbeta and 13 Jbeta primers. The assay was immunoSEQ multiplex PCR, and TCRdb's table has in-frame clones only and misses some. Of about 160,000 clones in the sample, 70% to 90% are singletons; the top ten hold approximately 2.3%. The specimen sequenced was PBMCs. Receptors were obtained from a young man in good health and CMV-seropositive.

The rearrangement uses TRBV29-1 and TRBJ1-4, with D hard to call. The germline V and J ends were trimmed by 6 bases and 3 bases, with 11 bases remaining between them. Looked up from germline, CDR1 is SQVTM and CDR2 is ANQGSEA. There are 13 residues in the CDR3. This CDR3 reads CSVAIAANEKLFF. DNA of the CDR3: TGCAGCGTAGCCATAGCGGCTAATGAAAAACTGTTTTTT. Full variable domain (remainder filled in from reference TRBV29-1 and TRBJ1-4): SAVISQKPSRDICQRGTSLTIQCQVDSQVTMMFWYRQQPGQSLTLIATANQGSEATYESGFVIDKFPISRPNLTFSTLTVSNMSPEDSSIYLCSVAIAANEKLFFGSGTQLSVL.

The CDR3 nucleotides are TGTGCCAGTATGGACGGGGGATACCGTCAGCCCCAGCATTTT. Translated: CASMDGGYRQPQHF. V gene TRBV19 combines with J gene TRBJ1-5, with D possibly being TRBD1 (5 bases). Germline V gene sequence: CDR1 LNHDA, CDR2 SQIVND (reference sequence). The V end lost 7 bases, the J end lost 6 bases, and 16 bases lay between the germline ends. The CDR3 loop spans 14 amino acids.

This chain joins TRBV4-1 and TRBJ1-1, with 10 positions matching TRBD1. Germline V gene lookup returns CDR1 MGHRA and CDR2 YSYEKL. The CDR3 totals 16 residues. With V trimmed by 0 bases and J by 2 bases, 3 bases remained unmatched. The CDR3 DNA sequence: TGCGCCAGCAGCCAAGAAGGGACAGGGGAAAACACTGAAGCTTTCTTT. Protein product: CASSQEGTGENTEAFF.

V is TRBV7-9 and J is TRBJ1-5, with TRBD1 matching over 9 bases. The ends lost 7 bases at V and 5 bases at J; junction bases unmatched: 3. Germline V CDR1 and CDR2: SEHNR, FQNEAQ (reference sequence). This CDR3 contains 13 residues. The CDR3 protein is CASTRTGDQPQHF. The CDR3 bases are TGTGCCAGCACCCGGACAGGGGATCAGCCCCAGCATTTT.

CDR3: CASTWTGGGNQPQHF. For the CDR3, the DNA is TGTGCCAGCACCTGGACAGGGGGCGGCAATCAGCCCCAGCATTTT. This rearrangement joins TRBV6-1 to TRBJ1-5, with TRBD1 matching over 11 bases. Germline loops: CDR1 MNHNS, CDR2 SASEGT. V lost 7 bases, J lost 2 bases, and 4 bases stayed unmatched. This CDR3 has 15 residues.

This chain's CDR3 is CASSFKYNDYEQYF. The DNA for the CDR3 is TGTGCCAGCAGCTTTAAATACAACGACTACGAGCAGTACTTC. The chain links TRBV5-4 to TRBJ2-7; the D is unclear. The germline gives CDR1 SGHNT, CDR2 YYREEE (reference sequence). The CDR3 totals 14 residues. The V end was cut by 2 bases, the J end by 3 bases, with 12 bases between.

The gene calls are TRBV18 and TRBJ1-6, with D possibly matching TRBD1 (6 bases). The CDR3 totals 14 residues. The V and J ends lost 6 bases and 5 bases respectively, with 11 bases between them. CDR1 and CDR2 from the germline V gene are KGHSH and LQKENI. CDR3 loop: CASSLQGHNSPLHF. CDR3 nucleotides: TGTGCCAGCTCGCTGCAGGGGCATAATTCACCCCTCCACTTT.

V is TRBV27 and J is TRBJ2-1; 7 nucleotides agree with TRBD1. The CDR3 consists of 14 residues. V was clipped by 6 bases and J by 1 base; unmatched bases: 3. Germline V gives CDR1 MNHEY, CDR2 SMNVEV (reference sequence). As DNA, the CDR3 is TGTGCCAGCAGCTTGGACAGGTCCTACAATGAGCAGTTCTTC. This sequence encodes CASSLDRSYNEQFF.

The chain employs TRBV13 and TRBJ2-3; no clear D gene. The CDR3 contains 15 residues. Trimming left V 1 base short and J 2 bases short, with 10 bases between. CDR1 is PRHDT and CDR2 is FYEKMQ in the germline V gene (reference sequence). The CDR3 protein is CASSLALHPTDTQYF. The DNA of the CDR3 is TGTGCCAGCAGCTTAGCACTCCACCCCACAGATACGCAGTATTTT.

The rearrangement links TRBV5-5 to TRBJ2-7; D is possibly TRBD2 (5 bases). The length of the CDR3 is 15 residues. Germline V gene data show CDR1 as SGHKS and CDR2 as YYEKEE (reference sequence). The ends were cut back, 2 bases at V and 7 bases at J, with 19 bases in the middle. The CDR3 DNA follows: TGTGCCAGCAGCTTAGTCGCACTAGGCGACTGGGAGCAGTACTTC. Encoded protein: CASSLVALGDWEQYF. Full variable domain (rest looked up from reference TRBV5-5 and TRBJ2-7): DAGVTQSPTHLIKTRGQQVTLRCSPISGHKSVSWYQQVLGQGPQFIFQYYEKEERGRGNFPDRFSARQFPNYSSELNVNALLLGDSALYLCASSLVALGDWEQYFGPGTRLTVT.

The chain combines TRBV5-1 with TRBJ1-2; TRBD1 agrees at 7 bases. J gave up 7 bases and V 0 bases, and 6 bases lay outside the gene matches. The CDR3 totals 14 residues. CDR1 SGHRS and CDR2 YFSETQ come from the germline V gene. The CDR3 bases are TGCGCCAGCAGCTTGGGACAGGGAGCGGCTGGCTACACCTTC. Residues: CASSLGQGAAGYTF.

This chain uses TRBV13 with TRBJ1-3; 7 positions agree with TRBD1. The CDR3 length is 16 residues. J was trimmed by 0 bases and V by 5 bases; bases with no gene match: 7. CDR1 is PRHDT and CDR2 is FYEKMQ in the germline V gene (reference sequence). The CDR3 here is CASSELPGGSGNTIYF. CDR3 DNA: TGTGCCAGCAGCGAATTGCCAGGGGGCTCTGGAAACACCATATATTTT.

The V call is TRBV4-1, the J call TRBJ2-5; 11 bases are shared with TRBD2. The CDR3 sequence is 16 residues long. The trim removed 0 bases at V and 6 bases at J, leaving 6 bases unmatched. CDR1 is MGHRA and CDR2 is YSYEKL in the germline V gene. The CDR3, as DNA: TGCGCCAGCAGCCAAGATGTAGCGGGGGGGCCGAAGACCCAGTACTTC. Its protein is CASSQDVAGGPKTQYF.

The rearrangement uses TRBV10-1 and TRBJ2-7; 10 bases align to TRBD1. The germline V gene has CDR1 WNHNN and CDR2 SYGVQD (reference sequence). The CDR3 consists of 17 residues. The V segment lost 6 bases and the J segment 9 bases; nucleotides outside the gene matches: 20. For the CDR3, the DNA is TGCGCCAGCAGCTCTAATAGAAAAGGGGGACAGGGGACAAGGCAGTACTTC. Protein sequence: CASSSNRKGGQGTRQYF.

This chain uses TRBV12-5 with TRBJ1-5; D is unclear. Per the germline V gene, CDR1 is LGHNT and CDR2 is FRNRAP. V lost 1 base to trimming and J lost 0 bases, with 7 bases between them. The CDR3 length is 15 residues. For the CDR3, the DNA is TGTGCTAGTGGTTTGGGGAGTTATAGCAATCAGCCCCAGCATTTT. Translation: CASGLGSYSNQPQHF.

V and J are TRBV12-5 and TRBJ1-5, with no clear D. CDR1 LGHNT and CDR2 FRNRAP come from the germline V gene. Trimming removed 3 bases at V and 0 bases at J, with 3 bases between. This CDR3 is built from 13 residues. The CDR3 region is CASGFGSNQPQHF. The CDR3 DNA follows: TGTGCTAGTGGTTTCGGTAGCAATCAGCCCCAGCATTTT.

This clone appeared once. V is TRBV18 and J is TRBJ2-7, with 7 nucleotides matching TRBD1. V trimming: 4 bases; J trimming: 0 bases; junction bases outside the gene matches: 6. CDR1 and CDR2 from the germline V gene are KGHSH and LQKENI. This CDR3 comprises 15 residues. CDR3 region: CASSQRDSLSYEQYF. CDR3 bases: TGTGCCAGCTCACAACGGGACAGCCTCTCCTACGAGCAGTACTTC.

Comment on this clone: Sequence at one end of the junction differs from germline and may be a read error. Other DNA sequences in this specimen translate into the identical CDR3. The genes are TRBV14 and TRBJ1-6; D gene uncertain. Germline values: CDR1 SGHDN, CDR2 FVKESK. The CDR3 is made up of 17 amino acids. CDR3 nucleotide sequence: TGCGCCAGCAGCCAAGATCTCGGGAGCTCCTATAATTCACCCCTCCACTTT. Translation: CASSQDLGSSYNSPLHF. The variable domain in full, with the rest retrieved from reference TRBV14 and TRBJ1-6, is EAGVTQFPSHSVIEKGQTVTLRCDPISGHDNLYWYRRVMGKEIKFLLHFVKESKQDESGMPNNRFLAERTGGTYSTLKVQPAELEDSGVYFCASSQDLGSSYNSPLHFGNGTRLTVT.

The V and J genes are TRBV4-1 and TRBJ2-2, with 8 nucleotides matching TRBD1. The V and J ends lost 4 bases and 5 bases, in that order; junction bases with no gene match: 9. The CDR3 loop spans 16 amino acids. Per germline, CDR1 MGHRA and CDR2 YSYEKL. In DNA form, the CDR3 reads TGCGCCAGCAGCCCTCCGGACAGGGCGGGGACCGGGGAGCTGTTTTTT. This codes for CASSPPDRAGTGELFF.

CDR3 sequence (DNA): TGTGCCAGCAGCTTGTTTACAGGGAATAGCAATCAGCCCCAGCATTTT. It yields the protein CASSLFTGNSNQPQHF. The V gene is TRBV5-8, the J gene TRBJ1-5; D is perhaps TRBD1 (6 bases). The V gene's germline CDR1 is SGHTS and CDR2 YDEGEE. Trimming stripped 1 base from V and 0 bases from J, with 11 bases between. The CDR3 contains 16 residues. The variable domain in full, completed from reference TRBV5-8 and TRBJ1-5, reads EAGVTQSPTHLIKTRGQQATLRCSPISGHTSVYWYQQALGLGLQFLLWYDEGEERNRGNFPPRFSGRQFPNYSSELNVNALELEDSALYLCASSLFTGNSNQPQHFGDGTRLSIL.

This rearrangement joins TRBV7-3 to TRBJ1-2; 9 nucleotides align to TRBD1. CDR1 is SGHTA, CDR2 FQGTGA, per germline. With V trimmed by 5 bases and J by 4 bases, 8 bases remained unmatched. This CDR3 is built from 15 residues. CDR3: CASSPTGGEVYGYTF. CDR3 bases: TGTGCCAGCAGCCCAACAGGGGGCGAGGTCTATGGCTACACCTTC.

This clone was found a few times. The chain is built from TRBV6-5 and TRBJ1-1; 7 nucleotides line up with TRBD1. The CDR3 has 14 amino acids. Germline lookup yields CDR1 MNHEY and CDR2 SVGAGI. The V segment lost 0 bases and the J segment 5 bases; nucleotides outside the gene matches: 3. CDR3 loop: CASSYSQGETEAFF. CDR3 coding DNA: TGTGCCAGCAGTTACTCGCAGGGGGAGACTGAAGCTTTCTTT.

The chain employs TRBV6-5 and TRBJ2-5, with D maybe TRBD2 (6 bases). Trimming took 5 bases from V and 5 from J, leaving 15 bases between them. Looked up from germline, CDR1 is MNHEY and CDR2 is SVGAGI. This CDR3 contains 14 residues. CDR3 nucleotides: TGTGCCAGCAGTAAAGGGACTGTGGGCGAGACCCAGTACTTC. Encoded protein: CASSKGTVGETQYF.

This clone showed up just once. This specimen includes other DNA sequences encoding the same CDR3. The chain employs TRBV4-3 and TRBJ1-4, with D possibly matching TRBD1 (6 bases). From germline, CDR1 is LGHNA and CDR2 YSLEER. The CDR3 consists of 15 residues. Trimming took 3 bases from V and 2 from J, leaving 10 bases between them. CDR3: CASSQEGGTNEKLFF. The DNA for the CDR3 is TGCGCCAGCAGCCAGGAGGGGGGGACTAATGAAAAACTGTTTTTT.

The CDR3 DNA follows: TGCAGCGTTGCCCCCCCCGGAGATACGCAGTATTTT. This gives the protein CSVAPPGDTQYF. The chain couples TRBV29-1 to TRBJ2-3; the D is unclear. V lost 4 bases, J lost 5 bases, and 10 bases lay in between. Germline V lookup: CDR1 SQVTM, CDR2 ANQGSEA. This CDR3 comprises 12 residues.

The chain couples TRBV5-4 to TRBJ2-3; no reliable D call. Trimming took off 0 bases at V and 6 bases at J, with 8 bases between the two ends. Per the germline V gene, CDR1 is SGHNT and CDR2 is YYREEE (reference sequence). The CDR3 runs 13 residues. CDR3 in amino acids: CASSLGLGDTQYF. The DNA for the CDR3 is TGTGCCAGCAGCTTGGGACTTGGGGATACGCAGTATTTT. Based on the CDR3 plus reference TRBV5-4 and TRBJ2-3, the full variable domain is ETGVTQSPTHLIKTRGQQVTLRCSSQSGHNTVSWYQQALGQGPQFIFQYYREEENGRGNFPPRFSGLQFPNYSSELNVNALELDDSALYLCASSLGLGDTQYFGPGTRLTVL.

V usage is TRBV5-4 and J usage is TRBJ2-5, with D possibly matching TRBD2 (6 bases). The V end was cut by 3 bases, the J end by 3 bases, with 12 bases between. Germline values: CDR1 SGHNT, CDR2 YYREEE (reference sequence). The CDR3 has 14 amino acids. CDR3 region: CASSYGGVEETQYF. For the CDR3, the DNA is TGTGCCAGCAGCTACGGCGGGGTTGAAGAGACCCAGTACTTC.

The chain uses TRBV18 and TRBJ1-2, with TRBD1 as a possible D gene (5 bases). The CDR3 consists of 13 residues. The V gene's germline CDR1 is KGHSH and CDR2 LQKENI. V was pared by 5 bases and J by 5 bases, with 12 bases between. CDR3 region: CASSSRQGYGYTF. The CDR3 nucleotides read TGTGCCAGCTCAAGTCGGCAGGGATATGGCTACACCTTC.

The chain couples TRBV29-1 to TRBJ1-5; TRBD1 aligns across 9 bases. V was clipped by 4 bases and J by 5 bases; unmatched bases: 24. CDR3 length equals 20 residues. Germline V lookup: CDR1 SQVTM, CDR2 ANQGSEA. CDR3 in DNA: TGCAGCGTTGTTTGGACCCCATGGACAGGGGACCCATCCAAATATCAGCCCCAGCATTTT. Its protein is CSVVWTPWTGDPSKYQPQHF.

The chain is built from TRBV7-9 and TRBJ2-1, with 10 nucleotides matching TRBD2. The CDR3 has 17 amino acids. CDR1 is SEHNR and CDR2 is FQNEAQ in the germline V gene (reference sequence). With 5 bases clipped from V and 8 bases from J, the junction kept 15 bases outside the gene matches. For the CDR3, the DNA is TGTGCCAGCAGCCTAGGGGCTAGCGGGGGCCAATGGGATGAGCAGTTCTTC. Translated: CASSLGASGGQWDEQFF. The whole variable domain, remainder taken from reference TRBV7-9 and TRBJ2-1, is DTGVSQNPRHKITKRGQNVTFRCDPISEHNRLYWYRQTLGQGPEFLTYFQNEAQLEKSRLLSDRFSAERPKGSFSTLEIQRTEQGDSAMYLCASSLGASGGQWDEQFFGPGTRLTVL.